Below, 8 T cell receptor beta chains from the same sample are listed, as sequenced in a study of T cells in Graves' hyperthyroidism and ophthalmopathy. RNA transcripts gave rise to amplified TCR beta CDR3 regions. In the first-round RT-PCR of the TCR CDR3, the HTBI primer set was used. TCRdb fed the multiplex PCR reads into MiXCR, producing one record per CDR3 protein. The table includes hundreds of thousands of distinct CDR3 sequences, less than 45% detected once. Sequenced: peripheral blood or thyroid tissue (not recorded which). The receptor set was obtained from an adult man with Graves' disease, either hyperthyroidism or ophthalmopathy (not recorded which).

The genes are TRBV11-2 and TRBJ1-2, with TRBD1 identical over 10 bases. With 6 bases clipped from V and 4 bases from J, the junction kept 2 bases outside the gene matches. The CDR3 totals 13 residues. Per germline, CDR1 SGHAT and CDR2 FQNNGV. CDR3 nucleotide sequence: TGTGCCAGCAGTTGGGACAGGGGCTATGGCTACACCTTC. Translating gives CASSWDRGYGYTF.

The chain employs TRBV6-1 and TRBJ1-6; D not certain. V lost 5 bases and J lost 9, with 17 bases in between. This CDR3 contains 15 residues. The V gene's germline CDR1 is MNHNS and CDR2 SASEGT. The CDR3 DNA sequence: TGTGCCAGCAGTTACCAAGGGAATATAGGTTCACCCCTCCACTTT. It encodes CASSYQGNIGSPLHF.

This clonotype has just a few counts. V gene TRBV18 combines with J gene TRBJ2-6, with no clear D. Germline lookup yields CDR1 KGHSH and CDR2 LQKENI. This CDR3 spans 13 amino acids. Trimming removed 2 bases from V and 5 bases from J, with 4 bases in between. The CDR3 coding sequence is TGTGCCAGCTCACCAAGGAGGGCCAACGTCCTGACTTTC. Protein: CASSPRRANVLTF.

The table lists this clonotype with a count of one. With a much larger clone just one base away, this may be a read error. Because the CDR3 is missing its conserved closing phenylalanine or tryptophan, this is likely a read error. The chain links TRBV29-1 to TRBJ2-7; TRBD2 agrees at 7 bases. The CDR3 is 12 amino acids. CDR1 is SQVTM and CDR2 is ANQGSEA in the germline V gene. V trimming: 7 bases; J trimming: 0 bases; junction bases outside the gene matches: 3. CDR3 sequence: CSGGDYSYEQYY. As DNA, the CDR3 is TGCAGCGGAGGGGACTACTCCTACGAGCAGTACTAC.

This clonotype came up many times. This sequence joins TRBV4-1 and TRBJ1-3; D call uncertain. Germline V gives CDR1 MGHRA, CDR2 YSYEKL. The CDR3 has 16 amino acids. Trimming cost V 0 bases and J 3 bases, with 12 bases left between them. The DNA of the CDR3 is TGCGCCAGCAGCCAAGATCTATATGGCGTTGGAAACACCATATATTTT. This encodes CASSQDLYGVGNTIYF.

This clonotype was seen a few times. The CDR3 DNA is TGTGCCAGCAGTGAACGTGGGGAACTCGACGAGCAGTACTTC. This sequence encodes CASSERGELDEQYF. The chain recombines TRBV9 with TRBJ2-7; D gene ambiguous. The CDR3 contains 14 residues. The V and J ends lost 5 bases and 5 bases respectively, with 17 bases between them. From germline, CDR1 is SGDLS and CDR2 YYNGEE.

The chain uses TRBV29-1 and TRBJ1-6; 9 bases agree with TRBD1. The germline V gene has CDR1 SQVTM and CDR2 ANQGSEA. V shed 4 bases and J 12 bases; nucleotides not matched to a gene: 1. The CDR3 is 11 amino acids. The CDR3 loop is CSVGGQGPLHF. In DNA form, the CDR3 reads TGCAGCGTTGGGGGACAGGGACCCCTCCACTTT.

The sample holds a few counts of this clonotype. This CDR3 reads CASTTTGWDTEAFF. As DNA, the CDR3 is TGTGCCAGCACCACGACAGGGTGGGACACTGAAGCTTTCTTT. The chain links TRBV12-3 or TRBV12-4 to TRBJ1-1, with 7 bases fitting TRBD1. Trimming at V came to 7 bases and at J to 3 bases, leaving 8 bases not matched to a gene. This CDR3 spans 14 amino acids.